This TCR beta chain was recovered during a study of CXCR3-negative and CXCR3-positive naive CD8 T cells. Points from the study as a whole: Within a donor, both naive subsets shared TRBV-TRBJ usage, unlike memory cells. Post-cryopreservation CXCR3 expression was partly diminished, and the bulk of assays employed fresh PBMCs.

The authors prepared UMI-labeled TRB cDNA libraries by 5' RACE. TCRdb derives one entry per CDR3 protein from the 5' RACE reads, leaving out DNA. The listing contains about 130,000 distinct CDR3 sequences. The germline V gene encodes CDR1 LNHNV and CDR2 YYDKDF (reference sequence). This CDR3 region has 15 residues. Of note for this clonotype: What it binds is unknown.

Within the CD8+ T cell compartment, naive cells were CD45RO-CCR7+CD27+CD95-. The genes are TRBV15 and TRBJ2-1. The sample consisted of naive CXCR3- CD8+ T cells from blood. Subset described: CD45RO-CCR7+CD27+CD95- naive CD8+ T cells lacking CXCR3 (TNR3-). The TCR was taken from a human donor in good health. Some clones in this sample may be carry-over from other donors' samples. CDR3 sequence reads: CATSRETGNYNEQFF.